Each of the 23 T cell receptor beta chains below was sequenced from the same sample in a study of tumor-infiltrating lymphocytes in localized non-small cell lung cancer. Generated by immunoSEQ multiplex PCR, the TCRdb table keeps only in-frame clones and is missing some. The data show just under 5,000 clones, about 96% seen once. The sample taken for sequencing was uninvolved lung tissue not adjacent to the tumor. These receptor sequences come from a human donor with non-small cell lung cancer.

The rearrangement uses TRBV6-1 and TRBJ2-7, with 9 bases matching TRBD2. CDR1 is MNHNS and CDR2 is SASEGT in the germline V gene. Losses at the gene ends were 8 bases for V and 3 bases for J; bases not matched to a gene: 8. This CDR3 spans 14 amino acids. The CDR3 is CASWSGGPHYEQYF. Written as DNA, the CDR3 is TGTGCCAGCTGGAGCGGGGGGCCGCACTACGAGCAGTACTTC.

The rearrangement links TRBV25-1 to TRBJ2-7; TRBD1 agrees at 7 bases. CDR1 and CDR2 (germline): MGHDK, SYGVNS. The V gene end was trimmed by 3 bases and the J gene end by 4 bases; junction bases not matched to a gene: 9. The CDR3 runs 15 residues. The CDR3 coding sequence is TGTGCCAGCAGTGACTATAGAACAGGGGTGTACGAGCAGTACTTC. As protein: CASSDYRTGVYEQYF.

The V gene is TRBV5-6, the J gene TRBJ1-2; D unclear. The CDR3 covers 15 residues. Between the trimmed V and J ends, which lost 5 bases and 8 bases, there was a span of 22 bases. Germline V gene lookup returns CDR1 SGHDT and CDR2 YYEEEE. CDR3 in amino acids: CASRELGRSQEGYTF. DNA of the CDR3: TGTGCCAGCAGGGAGTTGGGCAGGAGTCAGGAGGGCTACACCTTC.

CDR3 nucleotides: TGTGCCAGCAGCCCAAGGACGGCATCAGAAGCTTTCTTT. The encoded protein is CASSPRTASEAFF. The chain links TRBV7-2 to TRBJ1-1; D unclear. The CDR3 consists of 13 residues. The germline V and J ends were trimmed by 5 bases and 8 bases, with 15 bases remaining between them. Germline loops: CDR1 SGHTA, CDR2 FQGNSA.

This clone was seen a single time. V and J are TRBV10-1 and TRBJ2-3, with D possibly called TRBD1 or TRBD2 (5 bases each). V shed 1 base and J shed 3 bases, with 17 bases lying between them. Per germline, CDR1 WNHNN and CDR2 SYGVQD (reference sequence). The CDR3 has 17 residues. The CDR3 sequence: CASSEFTSGTGTDTQYF. CDR3 DNA: TGCGCCAGCAGTGAGTTCACGTCGGGGACGGGTACAGATACGCAGTATTTT.

There are a few counts of this clone. V gene TRBV2 combines with J gene TRBJ2-1, with 7 bases identical to TRBD1. The CDR3 runs 15 residues. Trimming took 4 bases from V and 7 from J; bases not matched to a gene: 10. Germline loops: CDR1 SNHLY, CDR2 FYNNEI. The CDR3: CASSAPGQRDNEQFF. Written as DNA, the CDR3 is TGTGCCAGCAGTGCTCCGGGACAGAGGGATAATGAGCAGTTCTTC.

The V call is TRBV5-1, the J call TRBJ2-3; 10 positions agree with TRBD2. V dropped 8 bases and J dropped 0; count of bases not matched to a gene: 6. The CDR3 runs 15 residues. Germline V CDR1 and CDR2: SGHRS, YFSETQ. CDR3 sequence: CASCSAGGSTDTQYF. The CDR3 nucleotides are TGCGCCAGTTGTTCAGCGGGGGGGAGCACAGATACGCAGTATTTT. Looking up the rest from reference TRBV5-1 and TRBJ2-3 gives the full variable domain: KAGVTQTPRYLIKTRGQQVTLSCSPISGHRSVSWYQQTPGQGLQFLFEYFSETQRNKGNFPGRFSGRQFSNSRSEMNVSTLELGDSALYLCASCSAGGSTDTQYFGPGTRLTVL.

The rearrangement links TRBV18 to TRBJ2-1; 12 nucleotides line up with TRBD2. CDR1 KGHSH and CDR2 LQKENI come from the germline V gene. V dropped 0 bases and J dropped 4; count of bases not matched to a gene: 10. The CDR3 sequence is 19 residues long. The CDR3 DNA sequence: TGTGCCAGCTCACCACCGTCGGTACTAGCGGGAGGTCGTTACAATGAGCAGTTCTTC. This sequence encodes CASSPPSVLAGGRYNEQFF.

This chain uses TRBV4-2 with TRBJ2-5; unclear D gene. CDR3 size: 9 residues. The V gene lost 10 bases and the J gene lost 5 bases, with 5 bases spanning the gap. Germline V gene data show CDR1 as LGHNA and CDR2 as YNFKEQ. The CDR3 loop is CAILETQYF. Written as DNA, the CDR3 is TGTGCCATCCTGGAGACCCAGTACTTC.

The V call is TRBV7-8, the J call TRBJ1-2, with TRBD1 matching over 9 bases. V trimming: 1 base; J trimming: 8 bases; junction bases outside the gene matches: 14. This CDR3 spans 17 amino acids. Per germline, CDR1 SGHVS and CDR2 FQNEAQ. The CDR3 DNA reads TGTGCCAGCAGCTTAGGGGCTCCGGGACAGGGCGCGACCGGCTACACCTTC. Its protein product is CASSLGAPGQGATGYTF.

The chain carries TRBV19 and TRBJ2-1, with TRBD2 as a possible D gene (6 bases). V was pared by 6 bases and J by 1 base, with 16 bases between. This CDR3 has 16 residues. Germline loops: CDR1 LNHDA, CDR2 SQIVND (reference sequence). Here the CDR3 reads CASSPLAGQSYNEQFF. CDR3 nucleotides: TGTGCCAGTAGCCCGCTTGCGGGGCAATCCTACAATGAGCAGTTCTTC.

V usage is TRBV11-2 and J usage is TRBJ1-1, with no clear D. Trimming cost V 0 bases and J 1 base, with 9 bases left between them. Germline V lookup: CDR1 SGHAT, CDR2 FQNNGV. The CDR3 totals 15 residues. The CDR3 loop reads CASSLEGTANTEAFF. DNA of the CDR3: TGTGCCAGCAGCTTAGAGGGCACGGCGAACACTGAAGCTTTCTTT.

The V gene is TRBV30, the J gene TRBJ1-2, with 10 bases lining up with TRBD1. Trimming cost V 2 bases and J 4 bases; bases outside gene matches: 4. The CDR3 contains 14 residues. Germline V CDR1 and CDR2: GTSNPN, SVGIG (reference sequence). The chain's CDR3 is CAWSKGQGIYGYTF. The DNA of the CDR3 is TGTGCCTGGAGTAAGGGACAGGGGATCTATGGCTACACCTTC.

Details on this clone: The same CDR3 is also encoded by other DNA sequences in this sample. The V call is TRBV2, the J call TRBJ2-6; D not certain. V was shortened by 2 bases and J by 2 bases, with 4 bases between the two germline ends. Looked up from germline, CDR1 is SNHLY and CDR2 is FYNNEI. The CDR3 is 14 amino acids. In DNA, the CDR3 is TGTGCCAGCAGTGAACGGGCTGGGGCCAACGTCCTGACTTTC. Translated, it gives CASSERAGANVLTF.

This clone was seen a single time. This CDR3 is CASSSLATTDTQYF. In nucleotides, the CDR3 is TGTGCCAGCAGCTCTCTAGCGACCACAGATACGCAGTATTTT. J is TRBJ2-3 and V is TRBV5-5; a possible D gene is TRBD2 (6 bases). Germline V lookup: CDR1 SGHKS, CDR2 YYEKEE (reference sequence). The CDR3 loop spans 14 amino acids. V was trimmed by 3 bases and J by 2 bases, leaving 10 bases between them.

The V gene is TRBV7-9, the J gene TRBJ1-5, with D maybe TRBD1 (6 bases). The CDR3 contains 16 residues. CDR1 SEHNR and CDR2 FQNEAQ come from the germline V gene (reference sequence). Trimming removed 3 bases from V and 0 bases from J, with 12 bases in between. The CDR3 loop is CASSFGQTYSNQPQHF. CDR3 bases: TGTGCCAGCAGCTTCGGACAGACCTATAGCAATCAGCCCCAGCATTTT.

This chain uses TRBV7-6 with TRBJ2-5; the D is unclear. Germline-derived CDR1 and CDR2 are SGHVS and FNYEAQ. V was shortened by 0 bases and J by 4 bases, with 15 bases between the two germline ends. This CDR3 has 16 amino acids. The CDR3 DNA reads as TGTGCCAGCAGCTTAGCGCTAAGTGCTAGTCCAGAGACCCAGTACTTC. This codes for CASSLALSASPETQYF.

The rearrangement joins TRBV11-3 to TRBJ1-1; no clear D gene. V was trimmed by 4 bases and J by 1 base, leaving 7 bases between them. CDR1 and CDR2 (germline): SGHNT, YENEEA. The CDR3 sequence is 13 residues long. In DNA, the CDR3 is TGTGCCAGCAGCTCTCTTTGGAACACTGAAGCTTTCTTT. Translating gives CASSSLWNTEAFF. Variable domain in full (rest from reference TRBV11-3 and TRBJ1-1): EAGVVQSPRYKIIEKKQPVAFWCNPISGHNTLYWYLQNLGQGPELLIRYENEEAVDDSQLPKDRFSAERLKGVDSTLKIQPAELGDSAVYLCASSSLWNTEAFFGQGTRLTVV.

This clone was detected only a few times. V is TRBV27 and J is TRBJ1-1; the D gene is possibly TRBD1 (5 bases). Trimming left V 6 bases short and J 0 bases short, with 11 bases between. Germline lookup yields CDR1 MNHEY and CDR2 SMNVEV (reference sequence). There are 14 residues in the CDR3. The CDR3 nucleotides read TGTGCCAGCAGGGCCGACAGAATGAACACTGAAGCTTTCTTT. It translates to CASRADRMNTEAFF.

The V gene is TRBV29-1, the J gene TRBJ1-1; D is unresolved. V was shortened by 5 bases and J by 0 bases, with 7 bases between the two germline ends. Looked up from germline, CDR1 is SQVTM and CDR2 is ANQGSEA. The CDR3 is made up of 12 amino acids. The CDR3 sequence is CSVTDLNTEAFF. The CDR3 DNA sequence: TGCAGCGTTACCGACCTGAACACTGAAGCTTTCTTT.

CDR3 region: CASSQGVGGLDEQFF. For the CDR3, the DNA is TGCGCCAGCAGCCAAGGGGTGGGGGGATTAGATGAGCAGTTCTTC. The genes are TRBV4-3 and TRBJ2-1, with a possible D match to TRBD2 (6 bases). Looked up from germline, CDR1 is LGHNA and CDR2 is YSLEER. Trimming stripped 1 base from V and 8 bases from J, with 15 bases between. This CDR3 is built from 15 residues.

V gene TRBV4-1 combines with J gene TRBJ2-1, with D perhaps matching TRBD1 or TRBD2 (5 bases each). The CDR3 is 14 amino acids. Per germline, CDR1 MGHRA and CDR2 YSYEKL. Trimming shortened V by 3 bases and J by 8 bases, and 14 bases separated the two germline ends. The CDR3 is CASSHQGGGYEQFF. CDR3 sequence (DNA): TGCGCCAGCAGCCACCAAGGTGGGGGTTATGAGCAGTTCTTC.

The V gene is TRBV6-5, the J gene TRBJ2-5; weak D call: TRBD2 (5 bases). Germline CDR1 and CDR2: MNHEY and SVGAGI. The CDR3 extends over 14 amino acids. Trimming took off 10 bases at V and 1 base at J, with 16 bases between the two ends. CDR3 bases: TGTGCCACCTCGAGGGAAAGCACCCAAGAGACCCAGTACTTC. It codes for CATSRESTQETQYF.